A single sample gave rise to the 23 T cell receptor beta chains below, sequenced in a study of T cells in narcolepsy. Repertoires were generated with immunoSEQ multiplex PCR, while TCRdb's copy carries only in-frame clones and drops some. The sample holds 32,000 or so clones, roughly three quarters seen once. The sample comprised memory (CD45RA-) CD4+ T cells from blood. These receptors were obtained from a human donor in good health.

This sequence joins TRBV7-6 and TRBJ2-3; 8 positions agree with TRBD2. Looked up from germline, CDR1 is SGHVS and CDR2 is FNYEAQ. V lost 2 bases, J lost 5 bases, and 6 bases stayed unmatched. The CDR3 loop spans 15 amino acids. The CDR3 DNA is TGTGCCAGCAGCTTATTTGCGGGAGGTGGAGATACGCAGTATTTT. It yields the protein CASSLFAGGGDTQYF.

The chain has TRBV19 and TRBJ1-1; D is uncertain. V was shortened by 6 bases and J by 1 base, with 15 bases between the two germline ends. This CDR3 comprises 15 residues. Germline V lookup: CDR1 LNHDA, CDR2 SQIVND (reference sequence). This CDR3 reads CASRHLGPSNTEAFF. CDR3 DNA: TGTGCCAGTAGACATCTCGGTCCTTCGAACACTGAAGCTTTCTTT.

The J gene is TRBJ1-2, the V gene TRBV6-1; perhaps TRBD1 as D (5 bases). Trimming stripped 5 bases from V and 8 bases from J, with 15 bases between. This CDR3 has 13 residues. Germline V CDR1 and CDR2: MNHNS, SASEGT. This CDR3 is CASSSGPKEGYTF. The CDR3 bases are TGTGCCAGCAGTTCGGGGCCTAAGGAAGGCTACACCTTC.

This rearrangement joins TRBV19 to TRBJ1-4, with 9 bases aligning to TRBD1. Germline values: CDR1 LNHDA, CDR2 SQIVND (reference sequence). The CDR3 spans 16 residues. J was trimmed by 5 bases and V by 5 bases; bases with no gene match: 9. The CDR3 sequence: CASSPPPGTGNEKLFF. The DNA for the CDR3 is TGTGCCAGTAGTCCTCCCCCAGGGACAGGGAATGAAAAACTGTTTTTT.

In its sample, this clone was seen once. The CDR3 DNA reads as TGTGCCAGCTCACCACCAGTTACCTACGAGCAGTACTTC. This codes for CASSPPVTYEQYF. The chain links TRBV18 to TRBJ2-5, with no clear D. The J call may be wrong; the DNA end is better matched by TRBJ2-7. Germline CDR1 KGHSH, CDR2 LQKENI. The CDR3 totals 13 residues.

The chain has TRBV7-9 and TRBJ1-2; D is unclear. The CDR3 is made up of 14 amino acids. Trimming pared 2 bases from V and 6 bases from J, leaving 13 bases between. Germline CDR1 reads SEHNR; CDR2 reads FQNEAQ (reference sequence). This chain's CDR3 is CASSLRGNVDGYTF. CDR3 nucleotides: TGTGCCAGCAGCTTAAGAGGGAACGTTGATGGCTACACCTTC.

This sequence joins TRBV5-4 and TRBJ2-5; no definite D call. The CDR3 is 13 amino acids. Deletions cut 2 bases from V and 0 bases from J, with 5 bases between. CDR1 is SGHNT, CDR2 YYREEE, per germline (reference sequence). The CDR3: CASSLEYQETQYF. CDR3 DNA sequence: TGTGCCAGCAGCTTAGAATACCAAGAGACCCAGTACTTC.

This chain joins TRBV30 and TRBJ1-1; perhaps TRBD1 as D (6 bases). The CDR3 covers 14 residues. The germline CDR1 and CDR2 sequences are GTSNPN and SVGIG (reference sequence). Trimming stripped 0 bases from V and 7 bases from J, with 15 bases between. CDR3 loop: CAWSVQVRGGEAFF. The CDR3 region has the DNA TGTGCCTGGAGTGTACAAGTGAGGGGGGGTGAAGCTTTCTTT.

The rearrangement joins TRBV2 to TRBJ1-1; TRBD1 matches at 8 bases. V gave up 5 bases and J gave up 4 bases; unmatched junction bases: 6. Germline lookup yields CDR1 SNHLY and CDR2 FYNNEI. The CDR3 is 14 amino acids. The CDR3, as DNA: TGTGCCAGCAGTCCGACAGGGGCGAGCACTGAAGCTTTCTTT. Translated: CASSPTGASTEAFF.

The CDR3 region has the DNA TGTGCCAGTGATAAACCTCCCCGTACGGGCAATCAGCCCCAGCATTTT. Translating it yields CASDKPPRTGNQPQHF. The chain employs TRBV19 and TRBJ1-5; no firm D call. There are 16 residues in the CDR3. Trimming shortened V by 8 bases and J by 2 bases, and 19 bases separated the two germline ends. Per germline, CDR1 LNHDA and CDR2 SQIVND (reference sequence).

This clone was found a few times. V is TRBV30 and J is TRBJ1-2; D unclear. The V gene lost 3 bases and the J gene lost 2 bases, with 7 bases spanning the gap. The CDR3 consists of 12 residues. From germline, CDR1 is GTSNPN and CDR2 SVGIG (reference sequence). CDR3 residues: CAWRILNYGYTF. CDR3 nucleotides: TGTGCCTGGAGAATACTAAACTATGGCTACACCTTC.

J is TRBJ1-2 and V is TRBV6-6; D is unclear. Germline CDR1 MNHNY, CDR2 SVGAGI (reference sequence). Trimming took off 6 bases at V and 0 bases at J, with 8 bases between the two ends. The CDR3 has 13 residues. CDR3 in amino acids: CASSRPTNYGYTF. DNA of the CDR3: TGTGCCAGCAGCCGACCCACTAACTATGGCTACACCTTC.

This clone was found a few times. This chain connects TRBV7-8 to TRBJ1-2, with a tentative D call TRBD1 (5 bases). The CDR3 runs to 13 residues. CDR1 and CDR2 from the germline V gene are SGHVS and FQNEAQ. V gave up 5 bases and J gave up 7 bases, with 14 bases separating them. CDR3 sequence reads: CASSVYRDGGYTF. DNA of the CDR3: TGTGCCAGCAGCGTGTACCGGGACGGTGGCTACACCTTC.

V and J are TRBV19 and TRBJ2-5, with D tentatively TRBD2 (5 bases). CDR3 length equals 15 residues. The V end lost 4 bases, the J end lost 0 bases, and 12 bases lay between the germline ends. Germline assignment: CDR1 LNHDA and CDR2 SQIVND (reference sequence). The CDR3 loop reads CASSRGRDYQETQYF. DNA of the CDR3: TGTGCCAGTAGTAGGGGTCGGGATTACCAAGAGACCCAGTACTTC.

The genes are TRBV30 and TRBJ2-1, with a weak D call TRBD1 (6 bases). V lost 1 base, J lost 5 bases, and 9 bases lay in between. The CDR3 spans 13 residues. Germline loops: CDR1 GTSNPN, CDR2 SVGIG (reference sequence). CDR3 loop: CAWSADRHNEQFF. The CDR3 coding sequence is TGTGCCTGGAGTGCAGACAGGCACAATGAGCAGTTCTTC.

The chain joins TRBV7-9 to TRBJ1-5, with a tentative D call TRBD1 (6 bases). Trimming took 0 bases from V and 6 from J, leaving 18 bases between them. The CDR3 is made up of 17 amino acids. In germline, CDR1 is SEHNR, CDR2 FQNEAQ (reference sequence). The CDR3 nucleotides read TGTGCCAGCAGCTTAGCGCAAGGAGGCAGGGGCGGTCAGCCCCAGCATTTT. Its protein product is CASSLAQGGRGGQPQHF.

The gene calls are TRBV4-1 and TRBJ2-6, with D hard to call. CDR1 is MGHRA and CDR2 is YSYEKL in the germline V gene. V lost 1 base and J lost 0, with 4 bases in between. This CDR3 has 15 residues. CDR3 nucleotides: TGCGCCAGCAGCCAAGCGGGCTCTGGGGCCAACGTCCTGACTTTC. It yields the protein CASSQAGSGANVLTF.

The table lists this clone with a count of one. V and J are TRBV19 and TRBJ1-1; tentative D call: TRBD1 (5 bases). The V gene's germline CDR1 is LNHDA and CDR2 SQIVND (reference sequence). V gave up 3 bases and J gave up 0 bases, with 11 bases separating them. The CDR3 contains 15 residues. Written as DNA, the CDR3 is TGTGCCAGTAGTATGGGGGGAGCCCTGAACACTGAAGCTTTCTTT. Translated, it gives CASSMGGALNTEAFF. The entire variable domain, with the rest obtained from reference TRBV19 and TRBJ1-1, is as follows: DGGITQSPKYLFRKEGQNVTLSCEQNLNHDAMYWYRQDPGQGLRLIYYSQIVNDFQKGDIAEGYSVSREKKESFPLTVTSAQKNPTAFYLCASSMGGALNTEAFFGQGTRLTVV.

The V call is TRBV19, the J call TRBJ2-5; 10 bases map to TRBD2. CDR1 and CDR2 from the germline V gene are LNHDA and SQIVND (reference sequence). CDR3 length: 17 amino acids. Losses at the gene ends were 1 base for V and 5 bases for J; bases not matched to a gene: 10. The CDR3 DNA sequence: TGTGCCAGTAGTATAGTCCTAGCGGGAGCGGAGAGGGAGACCCAGTACTTC. As protein: CASSIVLAGAERETQYF.

A single count supports this clone. The chain uses TRBV5-1 and TRBJ2-3; D not certain. The CDR3 totals 11 residues. CDR1 and CDR2 from the germline V gene are SGHRS and YFSETQ. The V end lost 2 bases, the J end lost 2 bases, and 0 bases lay between the germline ends. This chain's CDR3 is CASSFTDTQYF. The CDR3 DNA is TGCGCCAGCAGCTTCACAGATACGCAGTATTTT.

The CDR3 region is CASRGRTDTYEQYF. DNA of the CDR3: TGTGCCAGCAGGGGCAGGACAGATACCTACGAGCAGTACTTC. V gene TRBV6-6 combines with J gene TRBJ2-7; D may be TRBD1 (6 bases). Trimming shortened V by 6 bases and J by 2 bases, and 14 bases separated the two germline ends. The CDR3 spans 14 residues. Germline assignment: CDR1 MNHNY and CDR2 SVGAGI (reference sequence).

This clone was seen only once. The V call is TRBV7-9, the J call TRBJ2-7; the D is unclear. This CDR3 region has 14 residues. Germline V gene lookup returns CDR1 SEHNR and CDR2 FQNEAQ (reference sequence). With 5 bases removed from V and 1 base from J, the gap between germline ends came to 12 bases. CDR3 sequence: CASSPNGRSYEQYF. In DNA, the CDR3 is TGTGCCAGCAGCCCGAACGGACGTTCCTACGAGCAGTACTTC.

This clone was observed a single time. This chain connects TRBV29-1 to TRBJ1-1; 7 bases agree with TRBD1. V gave up 3 bases and J gave up 4 bases; unmatched junction bases: 14. The CDR3 contains 16 residues. The germline V gene encodes CDR1 SQVTM and CDR2 ANQGSEA. The CDR3 loop reads CSVDPRQGGLGTEAFF. CDR3 sequence (DNA): TGCAGCGTTGACCCCCGACAGGGAGGTTTAGGCACTGAAGCTTTCTTT.